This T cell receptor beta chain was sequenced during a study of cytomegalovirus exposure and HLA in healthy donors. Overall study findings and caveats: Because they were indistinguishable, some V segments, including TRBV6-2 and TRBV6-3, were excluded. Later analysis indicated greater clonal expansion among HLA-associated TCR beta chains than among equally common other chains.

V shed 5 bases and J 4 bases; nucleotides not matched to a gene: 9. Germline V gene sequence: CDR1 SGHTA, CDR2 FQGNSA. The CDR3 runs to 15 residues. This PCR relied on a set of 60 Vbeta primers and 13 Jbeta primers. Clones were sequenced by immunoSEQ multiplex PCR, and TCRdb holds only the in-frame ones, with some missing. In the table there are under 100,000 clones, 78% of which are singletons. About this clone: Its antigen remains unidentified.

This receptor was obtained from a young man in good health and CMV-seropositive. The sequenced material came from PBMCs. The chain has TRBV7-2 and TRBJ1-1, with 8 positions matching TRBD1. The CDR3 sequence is CASSLWTGRITEAFF. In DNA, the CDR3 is TGTGCCAGCAGCCTCTGGACAGGGCGAATCACTGAAGCTTTCTTT. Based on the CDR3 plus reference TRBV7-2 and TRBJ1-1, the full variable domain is GAGVSQSPSNKVTEKGKDVELRCDPISGHTALYWYRQSLGQGLEFLIYFQGNSAPDKSGLPSDRFSAERTGGSVSTLTIQRTQQEDSAVYLCASSLWTGRITEAFFGQGTRLTVV.